This TCR beta chain was captured in a study of early T cells in non-severe SARS-CoV-2 infection. Molecules of cDNA were individually given unique molecular identifiers that were attached to them. Using its own MiXCR run on the 5' RACE reads, TCRdb lists one record per CDR3 protein. The repertoire has tens of thousands of distinct CDR3 sequences, roughly 12% of them found once; the top ten carry 2.5% to 3.5%. This clonotype showed up many times. In germline, CDR1 is ENHRY, CDR2 SYGVKD. Between the trimmed V and J ends, which lost 8 bases and 5 bases, there was a span of 21 bases. The CDR3 extends over 15 amino acids.

The sequence derives from an adult who was a healthcare worker with PCR-confirmed SARS-CoV-2 infection or an uninfected control (not recorded which). Sequencing was performed on whole blood, taken at baseline. V usage is TRBV10-3 and J usage is TRBJ2-5, with a possible D match to TRBD2 (6 bases). CDR3 region: CAIGDSQLASETQYF. CDR3 nucleotide sequence: TGTGCCATCGGGGACTCCCAACTAGCATCGGAGACCCAGTACTTC.